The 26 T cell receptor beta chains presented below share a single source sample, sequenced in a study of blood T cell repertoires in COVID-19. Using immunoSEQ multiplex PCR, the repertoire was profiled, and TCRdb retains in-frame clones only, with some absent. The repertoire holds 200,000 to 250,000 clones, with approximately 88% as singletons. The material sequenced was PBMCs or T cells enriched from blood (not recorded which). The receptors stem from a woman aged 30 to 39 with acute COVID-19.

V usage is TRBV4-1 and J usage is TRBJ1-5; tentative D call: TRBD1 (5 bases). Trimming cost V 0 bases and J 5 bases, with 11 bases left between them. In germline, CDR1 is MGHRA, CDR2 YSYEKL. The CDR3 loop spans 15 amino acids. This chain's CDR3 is CASSQDSAGDQPQHF. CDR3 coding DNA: TGCGCCAGCAGCCAAGATTCTGCGGGGGATCAGCCCCAGCATTTT.

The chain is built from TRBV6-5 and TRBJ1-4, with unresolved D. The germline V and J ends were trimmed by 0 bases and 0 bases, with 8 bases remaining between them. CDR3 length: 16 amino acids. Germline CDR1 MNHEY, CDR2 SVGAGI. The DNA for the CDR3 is TGTGCCAGCAGTTACTCTGACACTGCAACTAATGAAAAACTGTTTTTT. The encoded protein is CASSYSDTATNEKLFF.

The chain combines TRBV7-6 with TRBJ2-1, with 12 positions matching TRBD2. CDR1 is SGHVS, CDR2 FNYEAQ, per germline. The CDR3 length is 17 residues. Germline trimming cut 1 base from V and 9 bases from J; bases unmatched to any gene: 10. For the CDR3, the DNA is TGTGCCAGCAGCTTAGTGCCTATTGGACTAGCGGGGAGTGAGCAGTTCTTC. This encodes CASSLVPIGLAGSEQFF.

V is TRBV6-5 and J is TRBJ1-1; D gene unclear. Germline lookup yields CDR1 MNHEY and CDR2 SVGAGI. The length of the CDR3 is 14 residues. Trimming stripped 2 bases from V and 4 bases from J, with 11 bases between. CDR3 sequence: CASSYTAASTEAFF. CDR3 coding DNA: TGTGCCAGCAGTTACACAGCGGCGAGCACTGAAGCTTTCTTT.

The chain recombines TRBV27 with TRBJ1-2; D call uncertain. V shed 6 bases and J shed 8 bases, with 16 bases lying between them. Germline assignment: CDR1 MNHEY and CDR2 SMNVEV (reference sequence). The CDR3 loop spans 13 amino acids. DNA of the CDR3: TGTGCCAGCAGCCTAAATCCATCGCTCGGCTACACCTTC. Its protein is CASSLNPSLGYTF.

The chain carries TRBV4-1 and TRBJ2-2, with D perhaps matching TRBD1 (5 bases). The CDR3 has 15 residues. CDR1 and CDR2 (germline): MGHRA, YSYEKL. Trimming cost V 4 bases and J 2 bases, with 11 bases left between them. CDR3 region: CASSLQGTNTGELFF. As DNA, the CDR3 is TGCGCCAGCAGCCTCCAGGGCACAAACACCGGGGAGCTGTTTTTT.

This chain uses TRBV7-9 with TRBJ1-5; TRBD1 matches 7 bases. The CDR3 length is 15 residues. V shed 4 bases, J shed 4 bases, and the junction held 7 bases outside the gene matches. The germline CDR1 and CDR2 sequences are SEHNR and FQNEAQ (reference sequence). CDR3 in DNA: TGTGCCAGCAGCTCCGACAGGGTCGGGAATCAGCCCCAGCATTTT. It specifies CASSSDRVGNQPQHF. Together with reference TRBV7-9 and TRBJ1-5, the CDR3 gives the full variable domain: DTGVSQNPRHKITKRGQNVTFRCDPISEHNRLYWYRQTLGQGPEFLTYFQNEAQLEKSRLLSDRFSAERPKGSFSTLEIQRTEQGDSAMYLCASSSDRVGNQPQHFGDGTRLSIL.

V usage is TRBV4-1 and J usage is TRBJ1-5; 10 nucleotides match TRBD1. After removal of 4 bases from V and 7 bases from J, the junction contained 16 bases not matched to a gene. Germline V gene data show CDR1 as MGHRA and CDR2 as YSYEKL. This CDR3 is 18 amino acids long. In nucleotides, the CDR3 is TGCGCCAGCAGCCGACTTAAAACCCGGGACAGGGGTAGCCAGCCCCAGCATTTT. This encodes CASSRLKTRDRGSQPQHF.

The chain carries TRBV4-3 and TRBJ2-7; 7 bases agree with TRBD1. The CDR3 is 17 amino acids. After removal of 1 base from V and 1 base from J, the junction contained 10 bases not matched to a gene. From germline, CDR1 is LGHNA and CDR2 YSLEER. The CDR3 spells CASSQGIRQGFSYEQYF. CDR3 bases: TGCGCCAGCAGCCAAGGAATTCGACAGGGTTTTTCCTACGAGCAGTACTTC.

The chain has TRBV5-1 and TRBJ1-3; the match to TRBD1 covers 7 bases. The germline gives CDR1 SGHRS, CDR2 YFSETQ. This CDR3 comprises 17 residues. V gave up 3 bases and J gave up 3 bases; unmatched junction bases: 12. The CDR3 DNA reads TGCGCCAGCAGCTCAGAACCGACAGGGAAGGATGGAAACACCATATATTTT. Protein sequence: CASSSEPTGKDGNTIYF.

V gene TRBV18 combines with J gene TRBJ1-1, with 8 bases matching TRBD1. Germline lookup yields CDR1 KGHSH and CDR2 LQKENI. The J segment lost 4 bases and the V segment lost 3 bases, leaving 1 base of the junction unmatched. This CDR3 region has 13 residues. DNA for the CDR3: TGTGCCAGCTCACCCCAGGGGGCCACTGAAGCTTTCTTT. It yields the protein CASSPQGATEAFF.

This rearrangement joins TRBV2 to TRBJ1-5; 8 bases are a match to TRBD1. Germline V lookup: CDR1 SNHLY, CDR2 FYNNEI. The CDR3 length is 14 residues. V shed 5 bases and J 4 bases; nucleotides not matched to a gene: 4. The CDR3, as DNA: TGTGCCAGCAGTATGGACAGGGCGAATCAGCCCCAGCATTTT. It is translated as CASSMDRANQPQHF.

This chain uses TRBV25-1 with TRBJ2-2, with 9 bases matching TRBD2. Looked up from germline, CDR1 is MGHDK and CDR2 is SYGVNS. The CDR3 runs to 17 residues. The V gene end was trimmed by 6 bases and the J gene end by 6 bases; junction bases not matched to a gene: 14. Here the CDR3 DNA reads TGTGCCAGCAGATTCCCGGGACTAGCTTCCGATTCCGGGGAGCTGTTTTTT. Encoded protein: CASRFPGLASDSGELFF. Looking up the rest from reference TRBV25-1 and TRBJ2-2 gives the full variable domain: EADIYQTPRYLVIGTGKKITLECSQTMGHDKMYWYQQDPGMELHLIHYSYGVNSTEKGDLSSESTVSRIRTEHFPLTLESARPSHTSQYLCASRFPGLASDSGELFFGEGSRLTVL.

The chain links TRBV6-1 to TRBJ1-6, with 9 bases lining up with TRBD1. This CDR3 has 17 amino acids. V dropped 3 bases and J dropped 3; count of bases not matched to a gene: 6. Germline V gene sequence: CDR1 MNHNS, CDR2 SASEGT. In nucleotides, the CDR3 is TGTGCCAGCAGTGATCGGGACAGGGCAAACTATAATTCACCCCTCCACTTT. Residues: CASSDRDRANYNSPLHF.

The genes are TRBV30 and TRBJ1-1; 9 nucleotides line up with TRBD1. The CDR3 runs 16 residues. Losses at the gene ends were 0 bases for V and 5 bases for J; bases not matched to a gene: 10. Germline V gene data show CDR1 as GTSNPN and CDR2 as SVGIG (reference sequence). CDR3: CAWSVLGQGIGTEAFF. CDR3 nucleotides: TGTGCCTGGAGTGTACTAGGACAGGGGATTGGGACTGAAGCTTTCTTT.

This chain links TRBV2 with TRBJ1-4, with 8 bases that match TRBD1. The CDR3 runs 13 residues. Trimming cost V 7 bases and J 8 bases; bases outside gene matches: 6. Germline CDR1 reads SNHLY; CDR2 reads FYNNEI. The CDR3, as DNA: TGTGCCAGCAAGGGGACAGGTTCGGAAAAACTGTTTTTT. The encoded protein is CASKGTGSEKLFF.

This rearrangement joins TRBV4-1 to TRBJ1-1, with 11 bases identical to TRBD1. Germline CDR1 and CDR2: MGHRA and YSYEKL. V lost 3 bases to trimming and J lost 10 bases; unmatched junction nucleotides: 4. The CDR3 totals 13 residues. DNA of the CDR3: TGCGCCAGCAGCCAGGCCGGGACAGGGGGAGCTTTCTTT. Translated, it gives CASSQAGTGGAFF.

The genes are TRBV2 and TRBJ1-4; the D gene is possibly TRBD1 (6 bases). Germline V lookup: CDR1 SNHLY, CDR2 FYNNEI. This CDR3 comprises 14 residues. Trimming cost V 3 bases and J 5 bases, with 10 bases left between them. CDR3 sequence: CASSDPQGNEKLFF. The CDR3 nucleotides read TGTGCCAGCAGTGACCCACAGGGAAATGAAAAACTGTTTTTT.

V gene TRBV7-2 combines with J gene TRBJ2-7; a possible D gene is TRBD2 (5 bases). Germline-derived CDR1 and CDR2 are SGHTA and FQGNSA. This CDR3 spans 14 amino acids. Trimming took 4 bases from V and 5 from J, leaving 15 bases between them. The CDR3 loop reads CASSWRANSDEQYF. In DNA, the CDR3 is TGTGCCAGCAGCTGGCGGGCTAATTCCGACGAGCAGTACTTC. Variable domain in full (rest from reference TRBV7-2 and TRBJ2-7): GAGVSQSPSNKVTEKGKDVELRCDPISGHTALYWYRQSLGQGLEFLIYFQGNSAPDKSGLPSDRFSAERTGGSVSTLTIQRTQQEDSAVYLCASSWRANSDEQYFGPGTRLTVT.

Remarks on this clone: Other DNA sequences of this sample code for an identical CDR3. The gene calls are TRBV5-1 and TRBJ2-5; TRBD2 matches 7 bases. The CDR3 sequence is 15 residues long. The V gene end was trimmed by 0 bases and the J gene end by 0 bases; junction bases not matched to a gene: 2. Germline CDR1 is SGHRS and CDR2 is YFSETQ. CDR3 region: CASSLAGGYQETQYF. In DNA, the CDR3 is TGCGCCAGCAGCTTGGCGGGGGGATACCAAGAGACCCAGTACTTC.

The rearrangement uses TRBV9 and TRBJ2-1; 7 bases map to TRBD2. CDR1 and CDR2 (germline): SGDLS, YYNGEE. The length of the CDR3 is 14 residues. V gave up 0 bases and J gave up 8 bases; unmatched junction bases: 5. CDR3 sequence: CASSVERLADEQFF. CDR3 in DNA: TGTGCCAGCAGCGTAGAGCGGCTAGCGGATGAGCAGTTCTTC.

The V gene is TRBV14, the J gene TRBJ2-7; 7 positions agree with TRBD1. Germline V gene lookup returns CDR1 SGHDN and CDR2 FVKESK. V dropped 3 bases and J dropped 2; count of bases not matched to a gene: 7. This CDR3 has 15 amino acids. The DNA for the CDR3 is TGTGCCAGCAGCCATAATACAGGGGTCCCCTACGAGCAGTACTTC. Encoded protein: CASSHNTGVPYEQYF.

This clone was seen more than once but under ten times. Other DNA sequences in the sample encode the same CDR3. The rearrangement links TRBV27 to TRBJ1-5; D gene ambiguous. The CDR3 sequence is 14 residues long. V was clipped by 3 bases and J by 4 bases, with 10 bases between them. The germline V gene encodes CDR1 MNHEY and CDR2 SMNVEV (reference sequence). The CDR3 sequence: CASSFNRGNQPQHF. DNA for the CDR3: TGTGCCAGCAGTTTTAATAGAGGGAATCAGCCCCAGCATTTT.

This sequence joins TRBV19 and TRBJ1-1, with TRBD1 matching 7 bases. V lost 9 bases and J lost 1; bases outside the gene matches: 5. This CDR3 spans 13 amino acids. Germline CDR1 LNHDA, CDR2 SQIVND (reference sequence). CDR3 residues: CASLGQANTEAFF. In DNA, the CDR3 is TGTGCCAGCCTAGGACAGGCGAACACTGAAGCTTTCTTT.

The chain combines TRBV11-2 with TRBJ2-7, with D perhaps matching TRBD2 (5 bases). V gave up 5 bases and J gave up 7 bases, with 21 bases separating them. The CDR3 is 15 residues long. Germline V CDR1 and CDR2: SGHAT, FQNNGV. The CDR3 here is CASSPSLRVSGEQYF. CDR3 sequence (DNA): TGTGCCAGCAGCCCATCTCTTCGGGTATCGGGGGAGCAGTACTTC.

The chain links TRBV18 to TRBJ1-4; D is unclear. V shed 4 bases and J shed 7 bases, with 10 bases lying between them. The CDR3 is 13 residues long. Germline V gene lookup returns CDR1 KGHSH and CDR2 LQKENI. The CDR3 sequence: CASSLSGTEKLFF. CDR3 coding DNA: TGTGCCAGCTCACTTTCAGGCACTGAAAAACTGTTTTTT. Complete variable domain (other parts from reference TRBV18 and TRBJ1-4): NAGVMQNPRHLVRRRGQEARLRCSPMKGHSHVYWYRQLPEEGLKFMVYLQKENIIDESGMPKERFSAEFPKEGPSILRIQQVVRGDSAAYFCASSLSGTEKLFFGSGTQLSVL.